What follows are 17 T cell receptor beta chains derived from one specimen sequenced in a study of blood T cell repertoires in COVID-19. Data came from immunoSEQ multiplex PCR; TCRdb stores just in-frame clones and leaves some out. Among under 65,000 clones, about 81% were seen once, and the ten largest hold roughly 30%. The sequencing input was peripheral blood. These receptors were obtained from a man aged 60-69 years with COVID-19, enrolled during active disease.

The chain couples TRBV6-4 to TRBJ2-2, with TRBD2 matching 10 bases. CDR3 length: 16 residues. Germline CDR1 and CDR2: MRHNA and SNTAGT. Germline trimming cut 5 bases from V and 4 bases from J; bases unmatched to any gene: 7. As DNA, the CDR3 is TGTGCCAGCAGTCGAATAGCGGGAGGAAGCACCGGGGAGCTGTTTTTT. It encodes CASSRIAGGSTGELFF.

The genes are TRBV19 and TRBJ2-7; D unclear. The CDR3 spans 12 residues. Germline lookup yields CDR1 LNHDA and CDR2 SQIVND (reference sequence). Trimming pared 3 bases from V and 2 bases from J, leaving 5 bases between. This CDR3 is CASSIGAYEQYF. The CDR3 DNA reads as TGTGCCAGTAGTATTGGAGCCTACGAGCAGTACTTC.

The chain couples TRBV4-2 to TRBJ2-1; 8 bases are a match to TRBD2. CDR3 length: 16 amino acids. J gave up 6 bases and V 1 base, and 8 bases lay outside the gene matches. Germline assignment: CDR1 LGHNA and CDR2 YNFKEQ. In DNA, the CDR3 is TGTGCCAGCAGCCAAGCGGGCGGGAGGCAATTCAATGAGCAGTTCTTC. Translated: CASSQAGGRQFNEQFF.

This chain uses TRBV5-1 with TRBJ2-5, with 8 bases that match TRBD1. Trimming at V came to 4 bases and at J to 5 bases, leaving 13 bases not matched to a gene. This CDR3 has 16 amino acids. Germline CDR1 is SGHRS and CDR2 is YFSETQ. The CDR3 DNA reads as TGCGCCAGCAGCCAACCAGGGGGCACGTCGTCGGAGACCCAGTACTTC. It yields the protein CASSQPGGTSSETQYF.

This clone was seen a handful of times. The chain uses TRBV12-3 or TRBV12-4 and TRBJ1-2, with D possibly being TRBD1 (6 bases). CDR3 length equals 13 residues. Between the trimmed V and J ends, which lost 6 bases and 4 bases, there was a span of 12 bases. The chain's CDR3 is CASRLDSVYGYTF. The DNA for the CDR3 is TGTGCCAGCAGATTGGACAGCGTCTATGGCTACACCTTC.

The chain combines TRBV2 with TRBJ2-7; D perhaps matches TRBD2 (6 bases). CDR3 length: 18 residues. V dropped 2 bases and J dropped 0 bases, with 20 bases sitting between them. Germline CDR1 and CDR2: SNHLY and FYNNEI. The CDR3 region has the DNA TGTGCCAGCAGTGAACCCGGGAGAGGAAAAACGAGCTCCTACGAGCAGTACTTC. It encodes CASSEPGRGKTSSYEQYF.

This sequence joins TRBV5-1 and TRBJ1-1; 8 nucleotides line up with TRBD1. V lost 2 bases to trimming and J lost 1 base; unmatched junction nucleotides: 7. The CDR3 has 16 residues. Per germline, CDR1 SGHRS and CDR2 YFSETQ. The CDR3 region is CASSLPQTGANTEAFF. CDR3 DNA: TGCGCCAGCAGCTTACCTCAGACAGGGGCGAACACTGAAGCTTTCTTT.

The chain couples TRBV6-5 to TRBJ2-2, with 7 bases identical to TRBD1. Germline values: CDR1 MNHEY, CDR2 SVGAGI. Trimming removed 5 bases from V and 4 bases from J; junction bases left unmatched: 7. The CDR3 length is 15 residues. CDR3 nucleotide sequence: TGTGCCAGCAGTCGGGACAGCCTAGGCACCGGGGAGCTGTTTTTT. Its protein is CASSRDSLGTGELFF.

This chain uses TRBV7-2 with TRBJ1-2; tentative D call: TRBD1 (5 bases). Trimming shortened V by 2 bases and J by 7 bases, and 14 bases separated the two germline ends. Germline V lookup: CDR1 SGHTA, CDR2 FQGNSA. The CDR3 contains 14 residues. CDR3 protein: CASSLWGEDGGYTF. CDR3 bases: TGTGCCAGCAGCTTATGGGGGGAGGACGGTGGCTACACCTTC.

The CDR3 DNA is TGTGCCAGCAGTCTGGGAGGTGAGCAGTTCTTC. Its translation is CASSLGGEQFF. The chain has TRBV12-3 or TRBV12-4 and TRBJ2-1; TRBD2 might be the D (6 bases). Trimming cost V 5 bases and J 9 bases, with 8 bases left between them. The CDR3 totals 11 residues.

V and J are TRBV23-1 and TRBJ2-1; D remains unclear. TRBV23-1 is labeled an ORF, and its function is uncertain. V was shortened by 8 bases and J by 6 bases, with 8 bases between the two germline ends. The CDR3 loop spans 11 amino acids. The CDR3 sequence is CASPSINEQFF. DNA of the CDR3: TGCGCCAGCCCATCTATCAATGAGCAGTTCTTC.

V gene TRBV29-1 combines with J gene TRBJ2-5; weak D call: TRBD1 (5 bases). The germline CDR1 and CDR2 sequences are SQVTM and ANQGSEA. This CDR3 spans 12 amino acids. The ends were cut back, 1 base at V and 2 bases at J, with 5 bases in the middle. CDR3 sequence: CSVEGQQETQYF. The CDR3 region has the DNA TGCAGCGTTGAAGGACAGCAAGAGACCCAGTACTTC.

The rearrangement links TRBV2 to TRBJ2-1, with 11 bases fitting TRBD2. The V gene end was trimmed by 4 bases and the J gene end by 5 bases; junction bases not matched to a gene: 4. This CDR3 comprises 15 residues. Germline CDR1 is SNHLY and CDR2 is FYNNEI. The CDR3 reads CASSAGLAEHNEQFF. Written as DNA, the CDR3 is TGTGCCAGCAGTGCGGGACTAGCGGAACACAATGAGCAGTTCTTC.

V gene TRBV5-1 combines with J gene TRBJ2-5; TRBD2 matches at 7 bases. Unmatched junction bases numbered 12, after V lost 3 bases and J lost 4 bases. The CDR3 has 16 residues. Germline V gene sequence: CDR1 SGHRS, CDR2 YFSETQ. In DNA, the CDR3 is TGCGCCAGCAGCTGGGGGGGACCTCCTAGGTCAGAGACCCAGTACTTC. Translating gives CASSWGGPPRSETQYF.

The rearrangement links TRBV5-4 to TRBJ2-7; no clear D gene. Trimming took 0 bases from V and 4 from J, leaving 8 bases between them. This CDR3 is 13 amino acids long. Germline loops: CDR1 SGHNT, CDR2 YYREEE (reference sequence). This CDR3 reads CASSLGIQYEQYF. DNA for the CDR3: TGTGCCAGCAGCTTGGGGATACAGTACGAGCAGTACTTC.

J is TRBJ2-2 and V is TRBV19, with D possibly TRBD2 on 5 matching bases. The CDR3 extends over 15 amino acids. CDR1 and CDR2 (germline): LNHDA, SQIVND (reference sequence). The ends were cut back, 3 bases at V and 6 bases at J, with 14 bases in the middle. This CDR3 reads CASSMSGRWAGELFF. CDR3 in DNA: TGTGCCAGTAGTATGAGTGGGAGATGGGCCGGGGAGCTGTTTTTT.

The rearrangement uses TRBV25-1 and TRBJ1-4; no reliable D call. Germline CDR1 and CDR2: MGHDK and SYGVNS. Trimming stripped 2 bases from V and 7 bases from J, with 14 bases between. This CDR3 comprises 15 residues. The CDR3 loop is CASSEMRGVTEKLFF. CDR3 DNA sequence: TGTGCCAGCAGTGAAATGCGCGGGGTCACTGAAAAACTGTTTTTT.